The text below deals with one TCR beta chain. This sample was taken from a study of blood T cell repertoires in COVID-19. Study context: Acute-phase and convalescent COVID-19 samples originated in the United States, Italy and Spain. PBMCs, B-cell-depleted T cells, or T cells provided the cDNA or gDNA that made up the material.

CDR1 is MNHEY and CDR2 is SMNVEV in the germline V gene (reference sequence). The CDR3 is made up of 14 amino acids. Trimming left V 6 bases short and J 10 bases short, with 19 bases between. TCRdb keeps only in-frame clones here, not all; method: immunoSEQ multiplex PCR. This sample has about 220,000 clones, with 82% found just once. The sequencing input was peripheral blood. The rearrangement joins TRBV27 to TRBJ1-5; tentatively, D is TRBD1 (5 bases). The receptor's source is a woman in her sixties or seventies with COVID-19, enrolled during active disease. CDR3 in amino acids: CASSLQAGGLPQHF. The CDR3 DNA reads TGTGCCAGCAGCTTACAGGCGGGGGGACTCCCCCAGCATTTT.